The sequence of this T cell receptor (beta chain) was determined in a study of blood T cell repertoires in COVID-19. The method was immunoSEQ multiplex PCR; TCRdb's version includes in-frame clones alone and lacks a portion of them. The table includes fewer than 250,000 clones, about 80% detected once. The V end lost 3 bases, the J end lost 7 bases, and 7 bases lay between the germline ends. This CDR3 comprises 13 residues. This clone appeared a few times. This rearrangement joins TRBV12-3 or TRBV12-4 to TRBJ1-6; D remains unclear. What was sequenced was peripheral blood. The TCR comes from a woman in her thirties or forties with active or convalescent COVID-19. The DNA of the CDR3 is TGTGCCAGCAGTTTTACCGCGAATTCACCCCTCCACTTT. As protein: CASSFTANSPLHF.